These 20 T cell receptor beta chains share one sample of origin, sequenced in a study of OX40 agonist ivuxolimab in advanced cancers. Sequenced by immunoSEQ multiplex PCR; TCRdb stores in-frame clones only, minus some. The table includes about 31,000 clones, roughly 83% detected once. The sample in question was CD4+ or CD8+ T cells sorted from blood, obtained in a trial of the OX40 agonist ivuxolimab. These receptors were collected from an adult with an advanced solid tumor such as melanoma, head and neck, liver or kidney cancer.

This clone was observed once. The V gene is TRBV10-3, the J gene TRBJ2-1; 11 positions agree with TRBD2. V lost 10 bases, J lost 4 bases, and 9 bases stayed unmatched. Looked up from germline, CDR1 is ENHRY and CDR2 is SYGVKD. The CDR3 covers 15 residues. The CDR3 DNA sequence: TGTGCCACAGCCGTTAGCGGGGGGGTATACAATGAGCAGTTCTTC. Amino acid sequence: CATAVSGGVYNEQFF.

V is TRBV6-1 and J is TRBJ2-3; possibly TRBD1 for D (5 bases). Germline V gene lookup returns CDR1 MNHNS and CDR2 SASEGT. V lost 5 bases to trimming and J lost 3 bases, with 9 bases between them. The CDR3 covers 13 residues. CDR3 bases: TGTGCCAGCAGTATTGACAGAACAGATACGCAGTATTTT. Translating gives CASSIDRTDTQYF.

Relative to its sample, this clone is medium-sized. V gene TRBV7-6 combines with J gene TRBJ1-1, with D tentatively TRBD1 (5 bases). Germline values: CDR1 SGHVS, CDR2 FNYEAQ. This CDR3 has 12 amino acids. Trimming took off 1 base at V and 7 bases at J, with 7 bases between the two ends. The CDR3 nucleotides read TGTGCCAGCAGCTTAGGGACAAGTGAAGCTTTCTTT. The encoded protein is CASSLGTSEAFF.

The chain recombines TRBV19 with TRBJ1-2; D ambiguous. The germline CDR1 and CDR2 sequences are LNHDA and SQIVND (reference sequence). This CDR3 has 14 amino acids. Trimming took 1 base from V and 3 from J, leaving 9 bases between them. The CDR3 nucleotides are TGTGCCAGTAGTATAGGGCAGCTAGACTATGGCTACACCTTC. Its protein product is CASSIGQLDYGYTF.

The chain combines TRBV19 with TRBJ2-7, with 10 bases lining up with TRBD1. Germline V lookup: CDR1 LNHDA, CDR2 SQIVND (reference sequence). The CDR3 totals 17 residues. V lost 5 bases and J lost 1; bases outside the gene matches: 11. CDR3 residues: CASSVQLLGQGSYEQYF. DNA of the CDR3: TGTGCCAGTAGTGTACAGTTGTTGGGACAGGGGTCCTACGAGCAGTACTTC.

This clone appeared once. The chain has TRBV6-5 and TRBJ1-1, with D maybe TRBD1 (6 bases). The V and J ends lost 5 bases and 6 bases respectively, with 13 bases between them. Germline values: CDR1 MNHEY, CDR2 SVGAGI. The CDR3 covers 13 residues. CDR3 DNA sequence: TGTGCCAGCAGTGTAACAGGGCGCCCTGAAGCTTTCTTT. It codes for CASSVTGRPEAFF.

The rearrangement uses TRBV10-1 and TRBJ2-5, with D maybe TRBD1 (5 bases). CDR3 length: 15 residues. Trimming took 2 bases from V and 1 from J, leaving 11 bases between them. Germline V CDR1 and CDR2: WNHNN, SYGVQD (reference sequence). In nucleotides, the CDR3 is TGCGCCAGCAGTGAGGGGGCGAGTGGCCAAGAGACCCAGTACTTC. Translated, it gives CASSEGASGQETQYF.

The rearrangement joins TRBV7-6 to TRBJ2-7; unclear D gene. The CDR3 length is 13 residues. The V end was cut by 3 bases, the J end by 2 bases, with 8 bases between. Germline V gene data show CDR1 as SGHVS and CDR2 as FNYEAQ. The CDR3 DNA reads as TGTGCCAGCAGCTTCGACGAGACCTACGAGCAGTACTTC. Translated, it gives CASSFDETYEQYF. The full variable domain, with the rest looked up from reference TRBV7-6 and TRBJ2-7, is GAGVSQSPRYKVTKRGQDVALRCDPISGHVSLYWYRQALGQGPEFLTYFNYEAQQDKSGLPNDRFSAERPEGSISTLTIQRTEQRDSAMYRCASSFDETYEQYFGPGTRLTVT.

The chain recombines TRBV4-1 with TRBJ2-3, with a weak D call TRBD2 (6 bases). This CDR3 spans 15 amino acids. CDR1 is MGHRA and CDR2 is YSYEKL in the germline V gene. Trimming pared 0 bases from V and 1 base from J, leaving 8 bases between. CDR3 bases: TGCGCCAGCAGCCAAGAAGAGCGGGGCACAGATACGCAGTATTTT. This gives the protein CASSQEERGTDTQYF.

This chain connects TRBV14 to TRBJ1-3; D is undetermined. This CDR3 contains 21 residues. Trimming removed 5 bases at V and 0 bases at J, with 29 bases between. CDR1 and CDR2 (germline): SGHDN, FVKESK. The CDR3 region is CASSSSSPTLSVYLSGNTIYF. In DNA, the CDR3 is TGTGCCAGCAGCTCAAGCTCTCCAACACTCAGTGTCTACCTCTCTGGAAACACCATATATTTT.

The genes are TRBV10-3 and TRBJ2-1; weak D call: TRBD1 (6 bases). The germline V gene has CDR1 ENHRY and CDR2 SYGVKD. The CDR3 sequence is 12 residues long. With 4 bases removed from V and 5 bases from J, the gap between germline ends came to 6 bases. The CDR3 coding sequence is TGTGCCATCAGTGGGACAGACAATGAGCAGTTCTTC. Its translation is CAISGTDNEQFF.

The chain is built from TRBV10-3 and TRBJ1-6; D not resolved. Germline V gives CDR1 ENHRY, CDR2 SYGVKD. The CDR3 is 13 amino acids. V lost 7 bases, J lost 7 bases, and 11 bases lay in between. The CDR3 DNA reads TGTGCCATCAATTCTGGAGAGAATTCACCCCTCCACTTT. Encoded protein: CAINSGENSPLHF.

This chain links TRBV11-2 with TRBJ1-2; 7 nucleotides match TRBD1. The germline V gene has CDR1 SGHAT and CDR2 FQNNGV. V lost 5 bases and J lost 4; bases outside the gene matches: 7. This CDR3 has 14 residues. The CDR3 loop is CASSRATGVYGYTF. For the CDR3, the DNA is TGTGCCAGCAGCCGCGCAACAGGGGTCTATGGCTACACCTTC.

The chain recombines TRBV6-5 with TRBJ2-7; 11 bases fit TRBD1. J was trimmed by 6 bases and V by 5 bases; bases with no gene match: 6. Germline V CDR1 and CDR2: MNHEY, SVGAGI. This CDR3 region has 14 residues. The CDR3 loop is CASSTGTGGVEQYF. In nucleotides, the CDR3 is TGTGCCAGCAGTACCGGGACAGGGGGTGTCGAGCAGTACTTC.

The rearrangement links TRBV6-5 to TRBJ1-4; D is uncertain. This CDR3 has 10 amino acids. Germline loops: CDR1 MNHEY, CDR2 SVGAGI. Trimming took off 9 bases at V and 10 bases at J, with 9 bases between the two ends. This CDR3 is CASGPGKLFF. The CDR3, as DNA: TGTGCCAGTGGACCTGGAAAACTGTTTTTT.

The chain recombines TRBV7-9 with TRBJ1-6; D possibly corresponds to TRBD1 (6 bases). Germline V gene lookup returns CDR1 SEHNR and CDR2 FQNEAQ (reference sequence). Trimming took 5 bases from V and 7 from J, leaving 15 bases between them. The CDR3 is made up of 15 amino acids. CDR3 protein: CASSTKGGTNSPLHF. The CDR3 bases are TGTGCCAGCAGCACGAAGGGGGGAACCAATTCACCCCTCCACTTT.

This clone showed up just once. The V and J genes are TRBV7-9 and TRBJ2-1; 9 nucleotides line up with TRBD2. After removal of 5 bases from V and 0 bases from J, the junction contained 5 bases not matched to a gene. CDR1 and CDR2 from the germline V gene are SEHNR and FQNEAQ (reference sequence). This CDR3 is 16 amino acids long. In nucleotides, the CDR3 is TGTGCCAGCAGCGATACAGCGGGGGGCTCCTACAATGAGCAGTTCTTC. This encodes CASSDTAGGSYNEQFF.

The rearrangement joins TRBV28 to TRBJ2-3, with D tentatively TRBD2 (6 bases). The CDR3 covers 14 residues. The germline V gene encodes CDR1 MDHEN and CDR2 SYDVKM. Trimming removed 3 bases at V and 1 base at J, with 8 bases between. DNA of the CDR3: TGTGCCAGCAGTTTGCCTAGCGGCACAGATACGCAGTATTTT. This codes for CASSLPSGTDTQYF.

The rearrangement links TRBV6-5 to TRBJ1-1, with D maybe TRBD1 (5 bases). The length of the CDR3 is 13 residues. CDR1 and CDR2 (germline): MNHEY, SVGAGI. Trimming took 10 bases from V and 1 from J, leaving 13 bases between them. The CDR3 protein is CATRLGANTEAFF. The CDR3 DNA sequence: TGTGCCACCAGACTCGGGGCGAACACTGAAGCTTTCTTT.

V gene TRBV28 combines with J gene TRBJ1-5; D uncertain. V was trimmed by 2 bases and J by 4 bases, leaving 9 bases between them. CDR1 is MDHEN and CDR2 is SYDVKM in the germline V gene. The CDR3 loop spans 14 amino acids. The CDR3: CASSLRAPNQPQHF. CDR3 DNA: TGTGCCAGCAGTTTAAGGGCACCTAATCAGCCCCAGCATTTT.